These 6 T cell receptor beta chains were sequenced from one sample in a study of blood T cell repertoires in COVID-19 (dated by TCRdb to 2020 to 2022). Library prep was done by the immunoSEQ multiplex PCR assay. TCRdb retrieved this table from immuneACCESS and kept in-frame rearrangements only. Not all clones are present; in checked studies, unresolved V genes account for under half, and no reason is known for the remainder. This sample holds fewer than 200,000 clones; roughly 84% were observed only once. In total, the top ten clones hold about 1.6% of the sample. What was sequenced was peripheral blood. These receptors were taken from a human donor in a cohort sampled during active COVID-19.

V usage is TRBV28 and J usage is TRBJ1-2; 7 positions agree with TRBD1. The V segment lost 2 bases and the J segment 2 bases; nucleotides outside the gene matches: 8. The CDR3 is made up of 16 amino acids. Germline values: CDR1 MDHEN, CDR2 SYDVKM. CDR3 sequence (DNA): TGTGCCAGCAGTTTAAGCCCGGGAGGGGGCAACTATGGCTACACCTTC. Amino acids: CASSLSPGGGNYGYTF.

Points on this clone: The same CDR3 arises from other DNA sequences in this sample as well. The chain links TRBV7-2 to TRBJ2-7; D ambiguous. V lost 0 bases and J lost 2, with 2 bases in between. The germline V gene has CDR1 SGHTA and CDR2 FQGNSA. The CDR3 consists of 12 residues. The CDR3 loop reads CASSLAAYEQYF. The CDR3 DNA follows: TGTGCCAGCAGCTTAGCCGCCTACGAGCAGTACTTC.

The chain has TRBV27 and TRBJ2-1, with 13 positions matching TRBD2. There are 16 residues in the CDR3. The V gene end was trimmed by 5 bases and the J gene end by 10 bases; junction bases not matched to a gene: 11. Germline CDR1 and CDR2: MNHEY and SMNVEV (reference sequence). The CDR3 here is CASSPTSGRGLGEQFF. CDR3 bases: TGTGCCAGCAGTCCTACTAGCGGGAGGGGGTTGGGGGAGCAGTTCTTC.

The V and J genes are TRBV18 and TRBJ2-7; D may be TRBD1 (6 bases). The length of the CDR3 is 14 residues. CDR1 is KGHSH, CDR2 LQKENI, per germline. V shed 0 bases and J shed 4 bases, with 10 bases lying between them. CDR3 sequence reads: CASSPPGANYEQYF. The CDR3 nucleotides read TGTGCCAGCTCACCACCGGGGGCAAATTACGAGCAGTACTTC.

The chain is built from TRBV18 and TRBJ2-7; D unresolved. Trimming cost V 3 bases and J 0 bases, with 9 bases left between them. The CDR3 totals 14 residues. Germline loops: CDR1 KGHSH, CDR2 LQKENI. CDR3 DNA sequence: TGTGCCAGCTCACCGACACCGAGCTCCTACGAGCAGTACTTC. Translation gives CASSPTPSSYEQYF.

The rearrangement links TRBV7-3 to TRBJ2-7; D is perhaps TRBD1 (5 bases). This CDR3 is 15 amino acids long. Trimming left V 5 bases short and J 0 bases short, with 14 bases between. The germline V gene has CDR1 SGHTA and CDR2 FQGTGA. CDR3 coding DNA: TGTGCCAGCAGCCCACGCGCAGGGTTCTCCTACGAGCAGTACTTC. The encoded protein is CASSPRAGFSYEQYF.